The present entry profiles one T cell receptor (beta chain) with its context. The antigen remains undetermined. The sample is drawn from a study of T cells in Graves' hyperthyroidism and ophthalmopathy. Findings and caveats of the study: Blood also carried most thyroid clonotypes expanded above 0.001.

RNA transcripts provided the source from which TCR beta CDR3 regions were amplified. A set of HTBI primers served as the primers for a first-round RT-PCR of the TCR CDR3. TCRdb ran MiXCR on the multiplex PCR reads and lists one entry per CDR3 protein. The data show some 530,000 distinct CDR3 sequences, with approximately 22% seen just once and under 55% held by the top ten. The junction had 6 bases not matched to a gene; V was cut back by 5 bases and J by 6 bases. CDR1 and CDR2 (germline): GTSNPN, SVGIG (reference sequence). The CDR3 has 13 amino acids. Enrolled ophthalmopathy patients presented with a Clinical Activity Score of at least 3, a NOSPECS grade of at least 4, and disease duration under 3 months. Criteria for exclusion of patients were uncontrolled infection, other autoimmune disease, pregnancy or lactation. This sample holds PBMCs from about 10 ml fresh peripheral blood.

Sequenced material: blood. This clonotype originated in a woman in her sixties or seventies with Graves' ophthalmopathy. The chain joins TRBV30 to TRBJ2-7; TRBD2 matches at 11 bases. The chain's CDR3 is CAWVAGGPGEQYF. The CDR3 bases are TGTGCCTGGGTAGCGGGAGGGCCGGGCGAGCAGTACTTC.